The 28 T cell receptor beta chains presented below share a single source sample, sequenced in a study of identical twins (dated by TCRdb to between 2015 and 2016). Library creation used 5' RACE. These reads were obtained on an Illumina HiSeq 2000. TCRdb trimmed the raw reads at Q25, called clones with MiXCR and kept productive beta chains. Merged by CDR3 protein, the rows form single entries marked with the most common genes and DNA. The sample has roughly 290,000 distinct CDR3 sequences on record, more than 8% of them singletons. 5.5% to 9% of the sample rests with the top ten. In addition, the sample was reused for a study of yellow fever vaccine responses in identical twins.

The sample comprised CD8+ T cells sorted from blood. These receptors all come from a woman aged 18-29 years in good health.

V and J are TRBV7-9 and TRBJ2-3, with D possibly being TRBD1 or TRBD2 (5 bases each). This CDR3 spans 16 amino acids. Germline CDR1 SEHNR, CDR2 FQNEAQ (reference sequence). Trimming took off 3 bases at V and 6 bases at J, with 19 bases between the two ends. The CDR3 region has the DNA TGTGCCAGCAGCTTTCCCCAAGAGACAGCGGAGGATACGCAGTATTTT. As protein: CASSFPQETAEDTQYF.

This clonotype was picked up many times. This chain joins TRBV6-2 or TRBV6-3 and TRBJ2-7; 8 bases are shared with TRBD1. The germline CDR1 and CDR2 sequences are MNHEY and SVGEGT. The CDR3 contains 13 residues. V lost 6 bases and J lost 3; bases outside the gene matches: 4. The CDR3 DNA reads TGTGCCAGCAGCAGGGACAGGATCTACGAGCAGTACTTC. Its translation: CASSRDRIYEQYF.

The CDR3 sequence: CASSLGTVMNTEAFF. The CDR3 bases are TGTGCCAGCAGTTTGGGGACGGTCATGAACACTGAAGCTTTCTTT. The chain couples TRBV28 to TRBJ1-1, with a weak D call TRBD1 (5 bases). Germline-derived CDR1 and CDR2 are MDHEN and SYDVKM. The germline V and J ends were trimmed by 3 bases and 0 bases, with 11 bases remaining between them. This CDR3 spans 15 amino acids.

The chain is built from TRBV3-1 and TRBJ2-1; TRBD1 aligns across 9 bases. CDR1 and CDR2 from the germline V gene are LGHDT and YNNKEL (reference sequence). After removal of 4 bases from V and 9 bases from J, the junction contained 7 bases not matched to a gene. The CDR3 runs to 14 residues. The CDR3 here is CASSLNRGRFEQFF. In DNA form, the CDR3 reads TGTGCCAGCAGCCTTAACAGGGGGCGCTTTGAGCAGTTCTTC.

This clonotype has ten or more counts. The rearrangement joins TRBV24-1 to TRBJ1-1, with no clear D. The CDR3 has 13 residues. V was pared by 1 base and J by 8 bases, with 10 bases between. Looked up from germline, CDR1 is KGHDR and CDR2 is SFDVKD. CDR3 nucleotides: TGTGCCACCAGTGATTTCTCGCGGGCAGAAGCTTTCTTT. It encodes CATSDFSRAEAFF.

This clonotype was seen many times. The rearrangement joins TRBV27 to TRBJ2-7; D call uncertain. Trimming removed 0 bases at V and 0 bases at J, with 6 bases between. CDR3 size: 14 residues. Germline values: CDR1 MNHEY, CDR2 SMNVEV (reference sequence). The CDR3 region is CASSLSGDSYEQYF. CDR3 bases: TGTGCCAGCAGTTTATCTGGCGACTCCTACGAGCAGTACTTC.

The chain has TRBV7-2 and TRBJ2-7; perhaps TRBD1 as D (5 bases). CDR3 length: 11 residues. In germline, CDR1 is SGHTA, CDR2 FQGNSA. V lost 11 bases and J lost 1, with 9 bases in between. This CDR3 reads CAARDSYEQYF. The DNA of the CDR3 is TGTGCCGCCAGGGATTCCTACGAGCAGTACTTC.

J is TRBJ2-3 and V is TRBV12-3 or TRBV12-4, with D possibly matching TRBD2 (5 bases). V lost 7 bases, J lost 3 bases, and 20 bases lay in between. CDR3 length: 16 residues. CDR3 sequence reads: CASNIPMGSATDTQYF. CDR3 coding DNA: TGTGCCAGCAATATTCCTATGGGGAGCGCTACAGATACGCAGTATTTT.

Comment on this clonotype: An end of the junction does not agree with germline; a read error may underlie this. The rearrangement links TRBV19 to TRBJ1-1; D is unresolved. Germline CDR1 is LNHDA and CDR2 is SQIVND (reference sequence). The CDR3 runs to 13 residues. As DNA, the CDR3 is TGTGCCAGTAGTCACGGGGAAGGACTTCTGATGCTCTTT. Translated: CASSHGEGLLMLF.

The CDR3 coding sequence is TGTGCCAGCAGCAGTACAGGAGCTAGCGGACCCTCCTACAATGAGCAGTTCTTC. Translating gives CASSSTGASGPSYNEQFF. J is TRBJ2-1 and V is TRBV11-1; 7 positions match TRBD2. The junction had 13 bases not matched to a gene; V was cut back by 5 bases and J by 0 bases. The germline V gene has CDR1 SGHAT and CDR2 FQDESV (reference sequence). The CDR3 spans 18 residues.

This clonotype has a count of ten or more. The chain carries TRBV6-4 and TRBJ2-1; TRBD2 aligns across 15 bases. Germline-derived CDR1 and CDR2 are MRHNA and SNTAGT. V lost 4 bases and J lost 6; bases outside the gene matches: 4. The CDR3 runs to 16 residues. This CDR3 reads CASSGTSGGAANEQFF. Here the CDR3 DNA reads TGTGCCAGCAGTGGGACTAGCGGGGGGGCCGCCAATGAGCAGTTCTTC.

CDR3 protein: CASSLADTNTEAFF. The DNA of the CDR3 is TGTGCCAGCAGCTTAGCGGACACGAACACTGAAGCTTTCTTT. This chain joins TRBV7-8 and TRBJ1-1; D may be TRBD1 (5 bases). Germline V CDR1 and CDR2: SGHVS, FQNEAQ. Trimming took off 0 bases at V and 1 base at J, with 6 bases between the two ends. The CDR3 sequence is 14 residues long.

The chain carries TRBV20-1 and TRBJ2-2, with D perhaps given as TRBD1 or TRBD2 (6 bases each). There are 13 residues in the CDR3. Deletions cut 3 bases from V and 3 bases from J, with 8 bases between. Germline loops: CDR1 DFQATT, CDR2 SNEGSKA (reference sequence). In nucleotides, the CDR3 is TGCAGTGCTAGGAGGGGGGACACCGGGGAGCTGTTTTTT. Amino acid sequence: CSARRGDTGELFF.

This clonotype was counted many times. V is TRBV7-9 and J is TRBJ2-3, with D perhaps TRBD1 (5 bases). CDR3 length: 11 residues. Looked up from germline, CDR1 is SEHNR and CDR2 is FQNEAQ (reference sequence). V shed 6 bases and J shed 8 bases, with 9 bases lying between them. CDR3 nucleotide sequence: TGTGCCAGCAGGATCCAGGGTACGCAGTATTTT. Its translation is CASRIQGTQYF.

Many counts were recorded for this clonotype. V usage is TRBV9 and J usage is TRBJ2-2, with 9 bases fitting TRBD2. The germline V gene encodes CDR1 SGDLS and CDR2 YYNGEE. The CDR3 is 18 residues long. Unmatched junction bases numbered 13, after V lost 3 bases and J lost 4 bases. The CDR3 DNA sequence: TGTGCCAGCAGCGCTCCGGGACTAGCTGGATTGGTCACCGGGGAGCTGTTTTTT. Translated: CASSAPGLAGLVTGELFF.

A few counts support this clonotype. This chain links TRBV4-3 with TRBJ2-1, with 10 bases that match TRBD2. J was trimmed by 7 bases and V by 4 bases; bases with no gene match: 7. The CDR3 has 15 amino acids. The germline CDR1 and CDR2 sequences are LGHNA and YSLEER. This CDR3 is CASSPGLAVLNEQFF. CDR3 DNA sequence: TGCGCCAGCAGCCCAGGACTAGCGGTTCTTAATGAGCAGTTCTTC.

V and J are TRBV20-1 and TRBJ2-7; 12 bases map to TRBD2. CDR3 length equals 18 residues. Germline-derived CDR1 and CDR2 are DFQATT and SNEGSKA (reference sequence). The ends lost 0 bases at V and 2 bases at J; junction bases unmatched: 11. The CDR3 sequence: CSARDSWLAGGKTYEQYF. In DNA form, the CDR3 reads TGCAGTGCTAGAGATTCTTGGCTAGCGGGGGGGAAAACCTACGAGCAGTACTTC.

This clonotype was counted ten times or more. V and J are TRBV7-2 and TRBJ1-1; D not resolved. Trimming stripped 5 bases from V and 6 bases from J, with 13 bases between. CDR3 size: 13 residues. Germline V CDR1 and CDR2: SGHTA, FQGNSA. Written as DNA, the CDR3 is TGTGCCAGCAGCCTAAGTCGGGTTGCTGAAGCTTTCTTT. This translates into CASSLSRVAEAFF.

The CDR3 DNA is TGTGCCAGCAGTTCGGGACAGGGAGTTGATTCACCCCTCCACTTT. It encodes CASSSGQGVDSPLHF. This chain links TRBV21-1 with TRBJ1-6; the table's D call, TRBD1, has no DNA check behind it. TRBV21-1 is classified as a pseudogene. The CDR3 length is 15 residues.

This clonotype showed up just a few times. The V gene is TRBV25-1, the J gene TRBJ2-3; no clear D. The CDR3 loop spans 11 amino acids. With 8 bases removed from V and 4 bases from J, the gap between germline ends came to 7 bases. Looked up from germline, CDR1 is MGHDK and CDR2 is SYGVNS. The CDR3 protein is CASGLADTQYF. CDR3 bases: TGTGCCAGCGGCCTAGCAGATACGCAGTATTTT.

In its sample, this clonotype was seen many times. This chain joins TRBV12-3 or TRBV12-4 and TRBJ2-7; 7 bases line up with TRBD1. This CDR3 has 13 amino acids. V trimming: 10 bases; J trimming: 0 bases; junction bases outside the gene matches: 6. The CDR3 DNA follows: TGTGCCACCAGACAGGGTAGCTCCTACGAGCAGTACTTC. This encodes CATRQGSSYEQYF.

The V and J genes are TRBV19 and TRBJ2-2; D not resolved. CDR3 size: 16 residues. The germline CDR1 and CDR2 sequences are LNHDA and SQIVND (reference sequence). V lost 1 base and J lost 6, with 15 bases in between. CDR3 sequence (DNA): TGTGCCAGTAGTATAGCCCCAGGAAATATAGCCGGGGAGCTGTTTTTT. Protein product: CASSIAPGNIAGELFF.

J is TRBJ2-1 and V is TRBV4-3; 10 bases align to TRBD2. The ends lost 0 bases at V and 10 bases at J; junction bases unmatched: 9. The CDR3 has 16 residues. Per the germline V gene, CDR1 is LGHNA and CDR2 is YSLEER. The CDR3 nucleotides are TGCGCCAGCAGCCAAGATGTCAGCGGGAGGGCCCAGGAGCAGTTCTTC. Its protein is CASSQDVSGRAQEQFF.

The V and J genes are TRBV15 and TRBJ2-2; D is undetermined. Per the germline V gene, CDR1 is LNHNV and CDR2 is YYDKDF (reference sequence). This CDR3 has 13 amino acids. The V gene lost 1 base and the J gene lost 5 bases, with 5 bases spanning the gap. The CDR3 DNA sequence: TGTGCCACCAGCAGAGCTGGGACCGGGGAGCTGTTTTTT. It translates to CATSRAGTGELFF.

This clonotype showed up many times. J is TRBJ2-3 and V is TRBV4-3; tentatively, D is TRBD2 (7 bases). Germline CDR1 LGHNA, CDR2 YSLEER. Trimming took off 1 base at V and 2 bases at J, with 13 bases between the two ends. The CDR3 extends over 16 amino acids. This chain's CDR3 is CASSQGGGGHTDTQYF. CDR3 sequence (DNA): TGCGCCAGCAGCCAAGGGGGGGGCGGACACACAGATACGCAGTATTTT.

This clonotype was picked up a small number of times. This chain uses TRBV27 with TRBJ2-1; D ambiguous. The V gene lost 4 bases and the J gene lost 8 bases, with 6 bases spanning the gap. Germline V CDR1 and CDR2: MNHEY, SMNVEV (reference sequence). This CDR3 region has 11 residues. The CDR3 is CASSSVDEQFF. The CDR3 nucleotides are TGTGCCAGCAGTTCTGTGGATGAGCAGTTCTTC.

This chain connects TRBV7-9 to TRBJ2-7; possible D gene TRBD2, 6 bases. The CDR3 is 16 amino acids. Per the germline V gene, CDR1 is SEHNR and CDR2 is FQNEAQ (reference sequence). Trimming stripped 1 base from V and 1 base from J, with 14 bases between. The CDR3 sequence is CASSLDLGGRSYEQYF. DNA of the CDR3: TGTGCCAGCAGCTTAGATTTGGGGGGAAGGTCCTACGAGCAGTACTTC.

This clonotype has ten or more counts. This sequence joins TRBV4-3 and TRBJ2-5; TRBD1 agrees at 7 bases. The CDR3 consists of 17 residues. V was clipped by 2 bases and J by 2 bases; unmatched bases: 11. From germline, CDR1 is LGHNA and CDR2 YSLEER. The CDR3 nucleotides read TGCGCCAGCAGCCAACATCGCGTTCTGGGACAGCAAGAGACCCAGTACTTC. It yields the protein CASSQHRVLGQQETQYF.